This T cell receptor (beta chain) was sequenced in a study of cytomegalovirus exposure and HLA in healthy donors. Germline V gene lookup returns CDR1 MGHDK and CDR2 SYGVNS. The CDR3 is made up of 14 amino acids. V lost 4 bases, J lost 3 bases, and 2 bases stayed unmatched. Primers for the PCR totalled 60 Vbeta and 13 Jbeta. The data were produced by immunoSEQ multiplex PCR, yet TCRdb's version contains in-frame clones alone and is incomplete. The data hold about 200,000 clones, with around 75% observed a single time. The receptor comes from a male donor in good health and CMV-seropositive. The sequenced sample consisted of PBMCs. The chain recombines TRBV25-1 with TRBJ2-5; 10 bases agree with TRBD2. The CDR3 region is CASSALAGKETQYF. DNA of the CDR3: TGTGCCAGCAGTGCACTAGCGGGGAAAGAGACCCAGTACTTC.